This T cell receptor beta chain was observed in a study of blood T cell repertoires in COVID-19. TCRdb's table, derived via immunoSEQ multiplex PCR, lists solely in-frame clones and lacks some. The sample has around 380,000 clones; 87% are singletons. The CDR3 spans 15 residues. In germline, CDR1 is SQVTM, CDR2 ANQGSEA. V gave up 5 bases and J gave up 9 bases; unmatched junction bases: 15. The sequenced sample was PBMCs or T cells enriched from blood (not recorded which). The V call is TRBV29-1, the J call TRBJ2-1; TRBD2 agrees at 8 bases. The TCR comes from a man aged 25-45 years who had recovered from COVID-19. The CDR3 bases are TGCAGCGTTCCGGTAGCCGGGGGGGCCGGCAGTGAGCAGTTCTTC. This codes for CSVPVAGGAGSEQFF.